One sample yielded the 11 T cell receptor beta chains listed below, sequenced in a study of T-cell memory formation after mild COVID-19. One entry per CDR3 protein results from TCRdb running MiXCR on the 5' RACE reads. The table records 380,000 or so distinct CDR3 sequences, around 15% of them present only once. The sample was PBMCs or a T cell subset sorted from them (not recorded which). These receptors were obtained from a man aged 18 to 29 who had mild COVID-19 (a few samples of this study predate the infection). Cell type and time point are not known.

The CDR3 region is CASSKTGLMNYEQYF. As DNA, the CDR3 is TGTGCCAGTAGTAAAACCGGGTTGATGAACTACGAGCAGTACTTC. The V and J genes are TRBV19 and TRBJ2-7; D gene ambiguous. Trimming removed 4 bases from V and 3 bases from J, with 16 bases in between. The germline gives CDR1 LNHDA, CDR2 SQIVND (reference sequence). This CDR3 comprises 15 residues.

This chain links TRBV20-1 with TRBJ1-1; the D gene is possibly TRBD1 (6 bases). Germline V gene sequence: CDR1 DFQATT, CDR2 SNEGSKA (reference sequence). This CDR3 comprises 16 residues. Trimming left V 4 bases short and J 1 base short, with 19 bases between. CDR3 sequence (DNA): TGCAGTGCTACTGCGGGGCGAACAGGGACGAACACTGAAGCTTTCTTT. Encoded protein: CSATAGRTGTNTEAFF.

The chain links TRBV20-1 to TRBJ1-2; 10 bases map to TRBD1. V shed 3 bases and J 1 base; nucleotides not matched to a gene: 8. Germline-derived CDR1 and CDR2 are DFQATT and SNEGSKA (reference sequence). The CDR3 consists of 16 residues. The CDR3 loop reads CSASGGTGVVNYGYTF. As DNA, the CDR3 is TGCAGTGCTAGCGGCGGGACAGGGGTTGTTAACTATGGCTACACCTTC.

This sequence joins TRBV5-1 and TRBJ2-5; 10 nucleotides agree with TRBD1. CDR1 and CDR2 (germline): SGHRS, YFSETQ. V shed 5 bases and J 3 bases; nucleotides not matched to a gene: 7. This CDR3 is built from 15 residues. The CDR3, as DNA: TGCGCCAGCAGAAAGGGTGGGACAGGGGAAGAGACCCAGTACTTC. Translated, it gives CASRKGGTGEETQYF.

V is TRBV20-1 and J is TRBJ1-2; tentatively, D is TRBD1 (6 bases). Germline assignment: CDR1 DFQATT and CDR2 SNEGSKA (reference sequence). CDR3 size: 15 residues. V lost 3 bases, J lost 6 bases, and 20 bases lay in between. DNA for the CDR3: TGCAGTGCTAGCCGGCTACAGGAAGGGGGGGATGGCTACACCTTC. Its protein is CSASRLQEGGDGYTF.

This clonotype was seen more than once but under ten times. Mismatch with germline at one junction end may stem from a read error. This chain connects TRBV11-1 to TRBJ1-1; D gene unclear. This CDR3 region has 15 residues. Per the germline V gene, CDR1 is SGHAT and CDR2 is FQDESV (reference sequence). CDR3 sequence: CASSFGVSMNTKAFF. DNA of the CDR3: TGTGCCAGCAGCTTCGGGGTGTCGATGAACACTAAAGCTTTCTTT. Together with reference TRBV11-1 and TRBJ1-1, the CDR3 gives the full variable domain: EAEVAQSPRYKITEKSQAVAFWCDPISGHATLYWYRQILGQGPELLVQFQDESVVDDSQLPKDRFSAERLKGVDSTLKIQPAELGDSAMYLCASSFGVSMNTKAFFGQGTRLTVV.

The chain is built from TRBV20-1 and TRBJ1-2; 10 nucleotides agree with TRBD1. Germline V lookup: CDR1 DFQATT, CDR2 SNEGSKA (reference sequence). The CDR3 consists of 14 residues. V gave up 4 bases and J gave up 7 bases; unmatched junction bases: 9. CDR3 sequence (DNA): TGCAGTGCTACCCGACAGGGGGCGTCCGGTGGCTACACCTTC. Its translation is CSATRQGASGGYTF.

Only a few counts were recorded for this clonotype. The gene calls are TRBV3-1 and TRBJ2-5; weak D call: TRBD2 (5 bases). The germline V gene encodes CDR1 LGHDT and CDR2 YNNKEL (reference sequence). V was cut by 2 bases and J by 2 bases, with 18 bases left in between. The CDR3 loop spans 17 amino acids. CDR3 residues: CASSQRPNYGIQETQYF. The DNA of the CDR3 is TGTGCCAGCAGCCAAAGGCCGAACTACGGGATACAAGAGACCCAGTACTTC.

The rearrangement joins TRBV20-1 to TRBJ2-3; 14 bases fit TRBD2. Per germline, CDR1 DFQATT and CDR2 SNEGSKA (reference sequence). This CDR3 is built from 15 residues. The V and J ends lost 6 bases and 3 bases, in that order; junction bases with no gene match: 5. The chain's CDR3 is CSAGGLAGVTDTQYF. The CDR3, as DNA: TGCAGTGCGGGGGGACTAGCGGGAGTAACAGATACGCAGTATTTT.

This chain connects TRBV6-5 to TRBJ1-2; D ambiguous. This CDR3 is 17 amino acids long. V lost 6 bases and J 0 bases, leaving 20 bases between the germline ends. The germline CDR1 and CDR2 sequences are MNHEY and SVGAGI. The CDR3: CASRSGPTGFSNYGYTF. Written as DNA, the CDR3 is TGTGCCAGCAGATCCGGCCCGACTGGGTTTTCTAACTATGGCTACACCTTC.

This rearrangement joins TRBV7-9 to TRBJ2-6, with D unclear. In germline, CDR1 is SEHNR, CDR2 FQNEAQ (reference sequence). The CDR3 has 15 residues. Trimming removed 7 bases from V and 1 base from J, with 11 bases in between. CDR3 sequence: CASNRGDSGANVLTF. The CDR3 DNA is TGTGCCAGCAACCGAGGAGATTCTGGGGCCAACGTCCTGACTTTC.